These 4 T cell receptor beta chains share one sample of origin, sequenced in a study of blood T cells in healthy people across ages. With a J-beta primer mix and a sample-barcoded 5' primer, a second PCR ran about 6 to 11 cycles. TCRdb analysed the 5' RACE reads with MiXCR anew, one entry per CDR3 protein. The repertoire holds about 970,000 distinct CDR3 sequences, with roughly 51% as singletons. Sequencing was performed on blood. These receptors came from a woman in her sixties in good health.

The rearrangement joins TRBV4-3 to TRBJ1-2, with 7 bases lining up with TRBD1. Trimming cost V 0 bases and J 4 bases; bases outside gene matches: 5. Germline assignment: CDR1 LGHNA and CDR2 YSLEER. CDR3 length: 15 residues. The CDR3 spells CASSQDQGQIYGYTF. Written as DNA, the CDR3 is TGCGCCAGCAGCCAAGATCAGGGACAGATCTATGGCTACACCTTC.

The V call is TRBV5-1, the J call TRBJ2-1, with D possibly matching TRBD1 (5 bases). Trimming removed 4 bases at V and 5 bases at J, with 10 bases between. Germline V lookup: CDR1 SGHRS, CDR2 YFSETQ. The CDR3 sequence is 13 residues long. In nucleotides, the CDR3 is TGCGCCAGCAGCAAAGGACAAAACAATGAGCAGTTCTTC. The encoded protein is CASSKGQNNEQFF.

The CDR3 sequence: CSVERGPYEQYF. The CDR3 DNA follows: TGCAGCGTTGAAAGGGGGCCCTACGAGCAGTACTTC. The chain links TRBV29-1 to TRBJ2-7; 7 nucleotides agree with TRBD1. The CDR3 length is 12 residues. Germline values: CDR1 SQVTM, CDR2 ANQGSEA. Trimming cost V 2 bases and J 2 bases; bases outside gene matches: 0.

This clonotype has more than one count but fewer than ten. The chain has TRBV7-2 and TRBJ2-7, with 7 bases that match TRBD1. J gave up 7 bases and V 5 bases, and 11 bases lay outside the gene matches. The CDR3 is made up of 14 amino acids. CDR1 SGHTA and CDR2 FQGNSA come from the germline V gene. The chain's CDR3 is CASSQMTGMGEQYF. In nucleotides, the CDR3 is TGTGCCAGCAGCCAGATGACAGGGATGGGGGAGCAGTACTTC.